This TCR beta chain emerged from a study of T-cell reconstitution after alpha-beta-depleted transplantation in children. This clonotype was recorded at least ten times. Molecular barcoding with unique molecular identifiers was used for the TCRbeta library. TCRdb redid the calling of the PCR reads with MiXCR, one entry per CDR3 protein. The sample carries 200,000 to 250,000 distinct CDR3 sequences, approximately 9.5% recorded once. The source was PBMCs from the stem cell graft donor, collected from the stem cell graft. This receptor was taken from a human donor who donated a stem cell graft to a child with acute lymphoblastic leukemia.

The CDR3 sequence: CATTVADYGYTF. CDR3 sequence (DNA): TGTGCCACCACGGTGGCTGACTATGGCTACACCTTC. V is TRBV5-5 and J is TRBJ1-2, with D hard to call. Trimming left V 9 bases short and J 3 bases short, with 12 bases between. Germline lookup yields CDR1 SGHKS and CDR2 YYEKEE (reference sequence). This CDR3 has 12 amino acids.